This TCR beta chain was observed in a study of tumor-infiltrating lymphocytes in localized non-small cell lung cancer. CDR3 length: 19 residues. V was trimmed by 3 bases and J by 1 base, leaving 27 bases between them. Germline V CDR1 and CDR2: GTSNPN, SVGIG (reference sequence). TCRdb's table, derived via immunoSEQ multiplex PCR, lists solely in-frame clones and lacks some. This sample has 9,500 to 15,000 clones; about 85% occur once, and the top ten carry roughly 13%. The sequenced sample consisted of lung tumor tissue. This clonotype was sampled from a human donor with non-small cell lung cancer. This sequence joins TRBV30 and TRBJ1-1, with D tentatively TRBD1 (5 bases). As DNA, the CDR3 is TGTGCCTGGAGGGGGTTGGAAGCAGGCGGGGGTGACCAGAACACTGAAGCTTTCTTT. As protein: CAWRGLEAGGGDQNTEAFF.